The sequence of this T cell receptor beta chain was determined in a study of blood T cell repertoires in COVID-19. Overall study context: Samples taken during acute and convalescent COVID-19 were collected in the United States, Italy and Spain. T cells, B-cell-depleted T cells, or PBMCs supplied cDNA or gDNA.

The CDR3 consists of 17 residues. Per the germline V gene, CDR1 is MDHEN and CDR2 is SYDVKM. The V segment lost 6 bases and the J segment 5 bases; nucleotides outside the gene matches: 13. Original processing methods: From reference gene primer amplification, estimates of nucleated cell counts were derived. Clones were read by immunoSEQ multiplex PCR, and TCRdb kept only the in-frame ones, dropping some. The V and J calls and clone size come from that table; D and trimming were worked out from the DNA. The data show about 15,000 clones, about 88% seen once. The sequencing input was peripheral blood. The chain employs TRBV28 and TRBJ2-2, with TRBD2 matching over 9 bases. The TCR sequence derives from a man between 60 and 75 years old with acute or convalescent COVID-19. The CDR3 sequence: CASSLVWASGNTGELFF. The CDR3 coding sequence is TGTGCCAGCAGCCTCGTTTGGGCTAGCGGGAATACCGGGGAGCTGTTTTTT.